The present T cell receptor (beta chain) was sequenced within a study of blood T cell repertoires in COVID-19. Trimming cost V 7 bases and J 0 bases, with 4 bases left between them. Germline values: CDR1 SGHAT, CDR2 FQNNGV. The CDR3 has 13 amino acids. The assay was immunoSEQ multiplex PCR, and TCRdb's table has in-frame clones only and misses some. This sample has some 250,000 clones, with around 89% found just once. The receptor was derived from a woman aged 35 to 49 who had recovered from COVID-19. Sequencing input: peripheral blood. The rearrangement links TRBV11-2 to TRBJ2-6; D is undetermined. The CDR3 DNA reads as TGTGCCAGCACAAACTCTGGGGCCAACGTCCTGACTTTC. Protein sequence: CASTNSGANVLTF.